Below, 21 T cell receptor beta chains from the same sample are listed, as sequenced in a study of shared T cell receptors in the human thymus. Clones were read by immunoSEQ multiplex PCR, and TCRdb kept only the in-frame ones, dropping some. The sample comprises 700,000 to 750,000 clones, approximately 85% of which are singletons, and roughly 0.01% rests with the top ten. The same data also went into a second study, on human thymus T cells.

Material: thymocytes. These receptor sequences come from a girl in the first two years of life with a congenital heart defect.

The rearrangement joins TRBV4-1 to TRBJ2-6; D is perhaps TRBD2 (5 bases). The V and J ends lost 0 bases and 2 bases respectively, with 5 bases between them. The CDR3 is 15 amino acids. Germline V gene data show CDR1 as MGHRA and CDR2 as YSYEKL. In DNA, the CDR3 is TGCGCCAGCAGCCAAGAGAGGGCTGGGGCCAACGTCCTGACTTTC. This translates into CASSQERAGANVLTF.

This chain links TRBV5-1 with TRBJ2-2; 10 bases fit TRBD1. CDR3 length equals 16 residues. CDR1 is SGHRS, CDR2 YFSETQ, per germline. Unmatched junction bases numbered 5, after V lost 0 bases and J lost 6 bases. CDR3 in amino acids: CASSLGQGAIPGELFF. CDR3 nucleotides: TGCGCCAGCAGCTTGGGACAGGGGGCGATTCCCGGGGAGCTGTTTTTT.

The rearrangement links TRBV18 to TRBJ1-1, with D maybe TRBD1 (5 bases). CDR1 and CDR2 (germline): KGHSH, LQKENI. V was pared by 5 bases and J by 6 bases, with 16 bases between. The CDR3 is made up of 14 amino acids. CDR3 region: CASSNRGGEAEAFF. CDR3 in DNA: TGTGCCAGCTCAAACCGGGGGGGGGAAGCTGAAGCTTTCTTT. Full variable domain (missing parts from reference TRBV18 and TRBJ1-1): NAGVMQNPRHLVRRRGQEARLRCSPMKGHSHVYWYRQLPEEGLKFMVYLQKENIIDESGMPKERFSAEFPKEGPSILRIQQVVRGDSAAYFCASSNRGGEAEAFFGQGTRLTVV.

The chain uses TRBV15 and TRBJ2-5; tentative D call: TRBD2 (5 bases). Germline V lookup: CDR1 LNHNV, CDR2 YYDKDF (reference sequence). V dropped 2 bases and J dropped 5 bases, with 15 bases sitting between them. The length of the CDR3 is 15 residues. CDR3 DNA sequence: TGTGCCACCAGCAGATATAGACGGGGAGCGGAGACCCAGTACTTC. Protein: CATSRYRRGAETQYF.

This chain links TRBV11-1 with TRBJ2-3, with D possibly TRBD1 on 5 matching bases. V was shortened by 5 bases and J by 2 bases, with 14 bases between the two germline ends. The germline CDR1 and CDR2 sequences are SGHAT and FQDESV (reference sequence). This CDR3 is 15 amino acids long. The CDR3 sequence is CASSPDKGSTDTQYF. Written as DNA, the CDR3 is TGTGCCAGCAGCCCGGACAAAGGATCCACAGATACGCAGTATTTT.

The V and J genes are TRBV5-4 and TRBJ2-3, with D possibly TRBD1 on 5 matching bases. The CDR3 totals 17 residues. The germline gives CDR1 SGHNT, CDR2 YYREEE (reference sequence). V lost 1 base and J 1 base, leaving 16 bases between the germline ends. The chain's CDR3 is CASSLQEGALGTDTQYF. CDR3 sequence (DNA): TGTGCCAGCAGCTTGCAGGAAGGGGCATTAGGCACAGATACGCAGTATTTT. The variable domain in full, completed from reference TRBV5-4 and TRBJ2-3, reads ETGVTQSPTHLIKTRGQQVTLRCSSQSGHNTVSWYQQALGQGPQFIFQYYREEENGRGNFPPRFSGLQFPNYSSELNVNALELDDSALYLCASSLQEGALGTDTQYFGPGTRLTVL.

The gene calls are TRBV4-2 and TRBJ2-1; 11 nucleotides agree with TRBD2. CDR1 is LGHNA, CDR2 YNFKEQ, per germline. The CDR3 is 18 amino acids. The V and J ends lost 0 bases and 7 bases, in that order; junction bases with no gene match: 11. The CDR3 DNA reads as TGTGCCAGCAGCCAAGATTCGCCCGTAGCGGGGGGGCCGAATGAGCAGTTCTTC. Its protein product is CASSQDSPVAGGPNEQFF.

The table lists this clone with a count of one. The CDR3 region is CASSYFSPPYQETQYF. The CDR3, as DNA: TGTGCCAGCAGTTACTTCTCCCCTCCGTACCAAGAGACCCAGTACTTC. The chain uses TRBV6-5 and TRBJ2-5; D is undetermined. Trimming shortened V by 1 base and J by 0 bases, and 12 bases separated the two germline ends. This CDR3 region has 16 residues. Germline values: CDR1 MNHEY, CDR2 SVGAGI.

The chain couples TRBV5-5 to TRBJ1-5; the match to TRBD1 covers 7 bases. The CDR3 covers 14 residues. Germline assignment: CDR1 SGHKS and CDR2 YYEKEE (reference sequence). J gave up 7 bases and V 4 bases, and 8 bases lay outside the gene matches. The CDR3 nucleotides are TGTGCCAGCAGCCCCGACAGGGCGAACCAGCCCCAGCATTTT. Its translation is CASSPDRANQPQHF.

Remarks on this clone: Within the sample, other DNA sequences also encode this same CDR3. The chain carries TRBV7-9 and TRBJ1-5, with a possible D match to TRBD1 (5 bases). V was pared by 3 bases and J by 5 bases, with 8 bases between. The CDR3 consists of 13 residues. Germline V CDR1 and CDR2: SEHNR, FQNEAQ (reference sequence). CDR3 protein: CASSLGGDQPQHF. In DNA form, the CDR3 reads TGTGCCAGCAGCTTGGGGGGAGATCAGCCCCAGCATTTT.

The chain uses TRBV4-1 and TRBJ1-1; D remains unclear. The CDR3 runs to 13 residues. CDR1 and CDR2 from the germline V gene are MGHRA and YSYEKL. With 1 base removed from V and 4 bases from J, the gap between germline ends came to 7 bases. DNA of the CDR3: TGCGCCAGCAGCCAAGGGGAGAGCACTGAAGCTTTCTTT. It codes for CASSQGESTEAFF.

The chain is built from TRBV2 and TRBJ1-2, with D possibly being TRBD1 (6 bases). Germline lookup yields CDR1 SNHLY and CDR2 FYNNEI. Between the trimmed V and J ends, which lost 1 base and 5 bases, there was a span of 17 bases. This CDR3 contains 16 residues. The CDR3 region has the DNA TGTGCCAGCAGTGAAGGGGACAAGCCCCTTTATTATGGCTACACCTTC. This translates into CASSEGDKPLYYGYTF.

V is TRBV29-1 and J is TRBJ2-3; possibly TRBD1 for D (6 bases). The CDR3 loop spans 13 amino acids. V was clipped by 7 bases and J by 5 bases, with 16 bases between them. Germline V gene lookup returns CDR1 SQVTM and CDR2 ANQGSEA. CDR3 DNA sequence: TGCAGCGCTGGGGACATCCTCGGAGATACGCAGTATTTT. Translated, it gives CSAGDILGDTQYF.

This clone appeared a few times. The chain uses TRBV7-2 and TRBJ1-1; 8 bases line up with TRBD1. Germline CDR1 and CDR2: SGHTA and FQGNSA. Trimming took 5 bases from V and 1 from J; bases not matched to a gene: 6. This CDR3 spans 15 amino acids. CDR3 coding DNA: TGTGCCAGCAGCCCGACTGACAGGGGGAACACTGAAGCTTTCTTT. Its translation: CASSPTDRGNTEAFF. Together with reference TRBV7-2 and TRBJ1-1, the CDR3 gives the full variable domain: GAGVSQSPSNKVTEKGKDVELRCDPISGHTALYWYRQSLGQGLEFLIYFQGNSAPDKSGLPSDRFSAERTGGSVSTLTIQRTQQEDSAVYLCASSPTDRGNTEAFFGQGTRLTVV.

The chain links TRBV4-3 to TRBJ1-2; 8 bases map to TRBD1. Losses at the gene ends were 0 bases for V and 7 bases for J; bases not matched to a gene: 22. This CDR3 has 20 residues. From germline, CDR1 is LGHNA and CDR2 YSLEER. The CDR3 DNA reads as TGCGCCAGCAGCCAAGATTTAAGGTTGTCAGGGGGCTGTGGTTCTGGTGGCTACACCTTC. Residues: CASSQDLRLSGGCGSGGYTF.

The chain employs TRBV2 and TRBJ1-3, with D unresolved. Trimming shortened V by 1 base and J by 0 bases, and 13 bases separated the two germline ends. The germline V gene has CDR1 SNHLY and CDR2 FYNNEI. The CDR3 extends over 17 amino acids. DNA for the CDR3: TGTGCCAGCAGTGAAGGGGCCAAGTTGGACTCTGGAAACACCATATATTTT. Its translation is CASSEGAKLDSGNTIYF.

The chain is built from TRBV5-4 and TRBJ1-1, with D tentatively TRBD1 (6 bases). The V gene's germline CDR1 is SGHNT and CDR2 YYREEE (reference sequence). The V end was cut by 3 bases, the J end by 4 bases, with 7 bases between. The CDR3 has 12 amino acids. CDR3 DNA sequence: TGTGCCAGCAGCTCAGGGGTCACTGAAGCTTTCTTT. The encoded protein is CASSSGVTEAFF. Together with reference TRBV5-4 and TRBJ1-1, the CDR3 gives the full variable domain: ETGVTQSPTHLIKTRGQQVTLRCSSQSGHNTVSWYQQALGQGPQFIFQYYREEENGRGNFPPRFSGLQFPNYSSELNVNALELDDSALYLCASSSGVTEAFFGQGTRLTVV.

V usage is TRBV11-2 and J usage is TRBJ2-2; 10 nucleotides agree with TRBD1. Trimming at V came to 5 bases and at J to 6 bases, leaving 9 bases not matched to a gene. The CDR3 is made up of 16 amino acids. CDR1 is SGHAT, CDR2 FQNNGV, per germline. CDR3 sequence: CASSLVPGQGPGELFF. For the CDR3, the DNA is TGTGCCAGCAGCCTGGTCCCGGGACAGGGGCCCGGGGAGCTGTTTTTT.

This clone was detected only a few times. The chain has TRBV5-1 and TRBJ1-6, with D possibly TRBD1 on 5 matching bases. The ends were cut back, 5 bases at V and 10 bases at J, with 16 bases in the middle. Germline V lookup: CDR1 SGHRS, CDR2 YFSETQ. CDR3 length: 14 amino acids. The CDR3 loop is CASRCGAGKSPLHF. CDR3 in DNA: TGCGCCAGCAGGTGCGGGGCGGGGAAATCACCCCTCCACTTT.

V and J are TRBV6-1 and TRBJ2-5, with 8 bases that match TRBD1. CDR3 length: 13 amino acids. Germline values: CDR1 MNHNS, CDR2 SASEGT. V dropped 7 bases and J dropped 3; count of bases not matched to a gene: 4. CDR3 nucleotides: TGTGCCAGCATCCCGGACAGGGAAGAGACCCAGTACTTC. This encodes CASIPDREETQYF.

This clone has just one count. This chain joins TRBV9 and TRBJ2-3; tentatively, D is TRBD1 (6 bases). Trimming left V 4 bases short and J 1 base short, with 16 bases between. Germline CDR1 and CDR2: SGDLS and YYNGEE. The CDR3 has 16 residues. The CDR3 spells CASSYRTALGTDTQYF. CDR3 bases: TGTGCCAGCAGCTATCGGACAGCGCTGGGCACAGATACGCAGTATTTT.